Following are 21 T cell receptor beta chains from one sample sequenced in a study of PD-1 blockade in classical Hodgkin lymphoma. Assay: immunoSEQ multiplex PCR; the TCRdb copy retains only in-frame clones and omits some. The data show about 9,700 clones, roughly four fifths seen once. The time point denotes: cycle 4 day 1 (C4D1), after less than 7 weeks of nivolumab. Following autologous stem cell transplantation, relapse occurred in every patient, and exposure to brentuximab vedotin varied. CD4+ T cells were purified from thawed PBMCs by magnetic negative selection. The starting material was CD4+ T cells from blood, obtained before the fourth cycle of nivolumab. The receptors originated from a human donor with classical Hodgkin lymphoma.

The V and J genes are TRBV5-1 and TRBJ2-1; weak D call: TRBD2 (5 bases). Deletions cut 4 bases from V and 6 bases from J, with 14 bases between. The germline V gene has CDR1 SGHRS and CDR2 YFSETQ. The CDR3 has 14 residues. The CDR3 sequence: CASSMLPGVNEQFF. CDR3 sequence (DNA): TGCGCCAGCAGCATGCTACCCGGGGTCAATGAGCAGTTCTTC.

The chain recombines TRBV29-1 with TRBJ2-1; 9 nucleotides line up with TRBD2. Germline V CDR1 and CDR2: SQVTM, ANQGSEA. Germline trimming cut 0 bases from V and 13 bases from J; bases unmatched to any gene: 10. The CDR3 totals 14 residues. In DNA form, the CDR3 reads TGCAGCGTTGAAGATCCGGGACTAGCATTCCATCAGTTCTTC. Translated: CSVEDPGLAFHQFF.

The chain carries TRBV5-1 and TRBJ1-1; D gene uncertain. The CDR3 consists of 13 residues. Trimming shortened V by 4 bases and J by 4 bases, and 11 bases separated the two germline ends. The germline gives CDR1 SGHRS, CDR2 YFSETQ. The CDR3 is CASSLAGVTEAFF. Written as DNA, the CDR3 is TGCGCCAGCAGCCTCGCGGGAGTCACTGAAGCTTTCTTT.

The CDR3 nucleotides are TGTGCCAGCAGCCTGGACAGGGCAGAGGGTGGAACTGAAGCTTTCTTT. Amino acid sequence: CASSLDRAEGGTEAFF. The rearrangement joins TRBV5-5 to TRBJ1-1; 8 bases map to TRBD1. This CDR3 contains 16 residues. Germline trimming cut 4 bases from V and 5 bases from J; bases unmatched to any gene: 13. The V gene's germline CDR1 is SGHKS and CDR2 YYEKEE (reference sequence).

The chain couples TRBV28 to TRBJ2-2; TRBD1 aligns across 7 bases. The V gene end was trimmed by 6 bases and the J gene end by 7 bases; junction bases not matched to a gene: 11. The germline V gene has CDR1 MDHEN and CDR2 SYDVKM. This CDR3 contains 15 residues. The CDR3 DNA reads TGTGCCAGCAGGGGAGACAGGGTCGGTAGCGGGGAGCTGTTTTTT. This codes for CASRGDRVGSGELFF.

The genes are TRBV5-1 and TRBJ2-5, with 11 positions matching TRBD2. Germline V lookup: CDR1 SGHRS, CDR2 YFSETQ. CDR3 length equals 16 residues. J gave up 1 base and V 2 bases, and 4 bases lay outside the gene matches. CDR3 in amino acids: CASSLTSGGTQETQYF. CDR3 nucleotides: TGCGCCAGCAGCTTAACTAGCGGGGGTACCCAAGAGACCCAGTACTTC.

This chain links TRBV5-1 with TRBJ1-4; no reliable D call. The CDR3 totals 15 residues. The V gene's germline CDR1 is SGHRS and CDR2 YFSETQ. The ends were cut back, 4 bases at V and 0 bases at J, with 10 bases in the middle. The CDR3 reads CASSRGRATNEKLFF. DNA for the CDR3: TGCGCCAGCAGCCGAGGACGGGCAACTAATGAAAAACTGTTTTTT.

This chain links TRBV7-2 with TRBJ1-1, with D perhaps matching TRBD1 (5 bases). CDR3 length equals 14 residues. Germline V CDR1 and CDR2: SGHTA, FQGNSA. Between the trimmed V and J ends, which lost 3 bases and 4 bases, there was a span of 12 bases. The CDR3 nucleotides are TGTGCCAGCAGCTTGAGGGGTTTGGGCACTGAAGCTTTCTTT. Translated: CASSLRGLGTEAFF.

The chain uses TRBV7-2 and TRBJ2-7; D possibly uses TRBD1 or TRBD2 (5 bases each). V was pared by 0 bases and J by 5 bases, with 11 bases between. In germline, CDR1 is SGHTA, CDR2 FQGNSA. This CDR3 region has 14 residues. The CDR3 region is CASSLAGVPHEQYV. DNA for the CDR3: TGTGCCAGCAGCTTAGCGGGGGTTCCCCACGAGCAGTACGTC.

The rearrangement links TRBV11-1 to TRBJ1-1; D gene unclear. Looked up from germline, CDR1 is SGHAT and CDR2 is FQDESV (reference sequence). CDR3 length: 14 amino acids. V was pared by 1 base and J by 4 bases, with 10 bases between. In DNA, the CDR3 is TGTGCCAGCAGCTTAGGCGGTCGAAGCACTGAAGCTTTCTTT. Translated: CASSLGGRSTEAFF.

The chain has TRBV6-6 and TRBJ2-7, with 11 bases matching TRBD2. The length of the CDR3 is 15 residues. The V segment lost 6 bases and the J segment 3 bases; nucleotides outside the gene matches: 7. The germline CDR1 and CDR2 sequences are MNHNY and SVGAGI (reference sequence). This CDR3 is CASRDLAGGFYEQYF. DNA for the CDR3: TGTGCCAGCAGAGATCTAGCGGGGGGTTTCTACGAGCAGTACTTC.

The chain carries TRBV20-1 and TRBJ2-1; D ambiguous. The CDR3 covers 10 residues. The V end lost 3 bases, the J end lost 5 bases, and 2 bases lay between the germline ends. Germline-derived CDR1 and CDR2 are DFQATT and SNEGSKA (reference sequence). The CDR3 DNA follows: TGCAGTGCTAGGGACAATGAGCAGTTCTTC. Encoded protein: CSARDNEQFF.

The V gene is TRBV7-9, the J gene TRBJ1-1; D possibly corresponds to TRBD1 (5 bases). Germline-derived CDR1 and CDR2 are SEHNR and FQNEAQ (reference sequence). With 4 bases removed from V and 0 bases from J, the gap between germline ends came to 21 bases. The CDR3 sequence is 18 residues long. Written as DNA, the CDR3 is TGTGCCAGCAGCTACCCCCAAATCAGGGCCGGAATGAACACTGAAGCTTTCTTT. Its protein is CASSYPQIRAGMNTEAFF.

The chain is built from TRBV19 and TRBJ1-3, with D possibly matching TRBD1 (6 bases). Germline values: CDR1 LNHDA, CDR2 SQIVND (reference sequence). The CDR3 extends over 16 amino acids. V was shortened by 7 bases and J by 3 bases, with 19 bases between the two germline ends. CDR3 bases: TGTGCCAGTAACCCCGGAACCACAGGGAGTGGAAACACCATATATTTT. Protein product: CASNPGTTGSGNTIYF.

The chain uses TRBV7-9 and TRBJ1-1; D might be TRBD1 (5 bases). V lost 8 bases, J lost 0 bases, and 13 bases lay in between. The CDR3 is made up of 14 amino acids. Germline CDR1 is SEHNR and CDR2 is FQNEAQ (reference sequence). The CDR3 reads CASRQSNVNTEAFF. CDR3 DNA sequence: TGTGCCAGCCGACAGTCAAACGTGAACACTGAAGCTTTCTTT.

This chain connects TRBV7-8 to TRBJ2-3; D gene ambiguous. The CDR3 is 16 residues long. Deletions cut 1 base from V and 1 base from J, with 12 bases between. The germline gives CDR1 SGHVS, CDR2 FQNEAQ. The CDR3, as DNA: TGTGCCAGCAGCTTAGAAGGTAACTTAGGCACAGATACGCAGTATTTT. The encoded protein is CASSLEGNLGTDTQYF.

The DNA for the CDR3 is TGTGCCAGCAGCTTCCAGGGGGGCAACACCGGGGAGCTGTTTTTT. The encoded protein is CASSFQGGNTGELFF. The chain recombines TRBV7-9 with TRBJ2-2; tentatively, D is TRBD1 (7 bases). The CDR3 has 15 residues. Trimming took 3 bases from V and 2 from J, leaving 10 bases between them. Looked up from germline, CDR1 is SEHNR and CDR2 is FQNEAQ (reference sequence).

The chain carries TRBV5-1 and TRBJ2-5; a possible D gene is TRBD1 (5 bases). This CDR3 is built from 15 residues. CDR1 is SGHRS, CDR2 YFSETQ, per germline. V lost 0 bases, J lost 5 bases, and 14 bases lay in between. The CDR3 DNA follows: TGCGCCAGCAGCTTGGCCGGGCAGGGCTCGGAGACCCAGTACTTC. Translated, it gives CASSLAGQGSETQYF.

V is TRBV11-2 and J is TRBJ1-4, with D unclear. CDR1 and CDR2 from the germline V gene are SGHAT and FQNNGV. This CDR3 has 14 residues. The germline V and J ends were trimmed by 4 bases and 3 bases, with 9 bases remaining between them. CDR3 region: CASSSGLANEKLFF. CDR3 DNA: TGTGCCAGCAGCTCCGGGCTCGCTAATGAAAAACTGTTTTTT.

CDR3 sequence: CASSTRGYTEAFF. The CDR3 DNA reads as TGTGCCAGTAGTACCAGGGGTTACACTGAAGCTTTCTTT. The chain employs TRBV19 and TRBJ1-1, with D possibly matching TRBD1 (6 bases). The CDR3 contains 13 residues. CDR1 and CDR2 from the germline V gene are LNHDA and SQIVND (reference sequence). Trimming took 4 bases from V and 3 from J, leaving 9 bases between them.

The J gene is TRBJ1-4, the V gene TRBV28, with D possibly TRBD1 on 6 matching bases. V was shortened by 8 bases and J by 0 bases, with 16 bases between the two germline ends. This CDR3 has 16 residues. CDR1 and CDR2 (germline): MDHEN, SYDVKM. The CDR3 DNA follows: TGTGCCAGCTCAAGGGCAGGGGTCTCAACTAATGAAAAACTGTTTTTT. Translation gives CASSRAGVSTNEKLFF.